A selection of T cell receptor beta chains follows, all from one sample in a study of blood T cells in healthy people across ages. TCRdb fed the 5' RACE reads into MiXCR, producing one record per CDR3 protein. The sample includes 1.8 million or so distinct CDR3 sequences, around 42% of them seen just once. Sequencing input: blood. The receptors were gathered from a human donor in good health. Both conserved end residues are part of each CDR3. The D gene is left open where the match is weak. Rows may omit the clone size; those that give it use once, few, many or a size class.

v_gene	j_gene	abundance	len	d_gene	CDR3aa	CDR3nt
TRBV6-6	TRBJ2-1	-	12	-	CASSQIDNEQFF	TGTGCCAGCAGTCAAATCGACAATGAGCAGTTTTTC
TRBV12-3/TRBV12-4	TRBJ1-4	few	18	-	CASSLIMRGGATNEKLFF	TGTGCCAGCAGTTTAATAATGAGAGGGGGGGCAACTAATGAAAAACTGTTTTTT
TRBV2	TRBJ2-6	few	15	-	CASRPTASGANVPTF	TGTGCCAGCAGGCCGACAGCCTCTGGGGCCAACGTCCCGACTTTC
TRBV4-3	TRBJ2-1	few	17	TRBD1	CASSQEPRQGEANEQFF	TGCGCCAGCAGCCAAGAACCTCGACAGGGGGAGGCCAATGAGCAGTTCTTC
TRBV20-1	TRBJ1-1	-	13	-	CSAREGGSTEAFF	TGCAGTGCTAGAGAGGGGGGGAGCACTGAAGCTTTCTTT
TRBV3-1	TRBJ2-7	-	13	-	CASGQYDSYERYF	TGTGCCAGCGGACAATACGACTCCTACGAGCGGTACTTC
TRBV6-1	TRBJ2-3	few	15	TRBD2	CASSEWGGSTDTQYF	TGTGCCAGCAGTGAATGGGGGGGTAGCACAGATACGCAGTATTTT
TRBV15	TRBJ2-3	-	15	-	CATSRDRGVEDTQYF	TGTGCCACCAGCAGAGACAGGGGAGTTGAAGATACGCAGTATTTT
TRBV29-1	TRBJ2-1	few	12	-	CSVEVVSNEQFF	TGCAGCGTTGAGGTGGTGTCCAATGAGCAGTTCTTC
TRBV7-9	TRBJ2-7	-	14	TRBD1	CASTVGGGLSEQYF	TGTGCCAGCACCGTAGGGGGCGGATTGAGCGAGCAGTACTTC
TRBV20-1	TRBJ2-6	-	14	-	CSALQSSGANVLTF	TGCAGTGCCCTACAATCATCTGGGGCCAACGTCCTGACTTTC
TRBV28	TRBJ2-7	-	14	TRBD1	CASSAYRGPYEQYF	TGTGCCAGCAGCGCTTACAGGGGCCCCTACGAGCAGTACTTC
TRBV21-1	TRBJ1-5	-	14	-	CASKKEGREQPQHF	TGTGCCAGTAAAAAGGAGGGGCGCGAACAGCCCCAGCATTTT
TRBV5-1	TRBJ1-1	-	15	-	CASSLEGGVETEAFF	TGCGCCAGCAGCTTGGAGGGAGGGGTGGAGACTGAAGCTTTCTTT
TRBV2	TRBJ2-1	-	19	-	CASGGVRQGTTSSYNEQFF	TGTGCCAGTGGGGGGGTTCGACAGGGGACTACTTCCTCCTACAATGAGCAGTTCTTC
TRBV10-3	TRBJ2-1	-	13	-	CAISDGRYNEQFF	TGTGCCATCAGTGACGGCAGGTACAATGAGCAGTTCTTC
TRBV20-1	TRBJ1-4	-	14	-	CSANPAGNGEKLFF	TGCAGTGCTAACCCCGCAGGGAACGGTGAAAAACTGTTTTTT
TRBV29-1	TRBJ1-1	few	12	-	CSVEDGFREAFF	TGCAGCGTTGAAGATGGCTTCAGGGAAGCTTTCTTT
TRBV7-2	TRBJ1-2	-	15	TRBD1	CASSLPGTGGKGYTF	TGTGCCAGCAGCTTACCTGGGACAGGGGGCAAAGGCTACACCTTC
TRBV5-1	TRBJ2-1	-	15	-	CASSFSSPLSGEQFF	TGCGCCAGCAGCTTTTCCTCTCCCCTATCCGGTGAGCAGTTCTTC
TRBV7-8	TRBJ2-7	-	14	-	CAGSLGGRAYEQYF	TGTGCCGGCAGCTTGGGAGGCAGAGCCTACGAGCAGTACTTC
TRBV6-2/TRBV6-3	TRBJ1-2	-	11	-	CASSYSAGYTF	TGTGCCAGCAGTTACTCGGCCGGCTACACCTTC
TRBV7-2	TRBJ1-5	-	12	-	CASRGLNQPQHF	TGTGCCAGCAGGGGCCTCAATCAGCCCCAGCATTTT
TRBV24-1	TRBJ2-7	-	13	-	CATSDPDRNEQYF	TGTGCCACCAGTGATCCGGACAGAAACGAGCAGTACTTC
TRBV12-3/TRBV12-4	TRBJ2-5	few	15	TRBD2	CASSFVAGGQETQYF	TGTGCCAGCAGTTTCGTGGCGGGGGGCCAAGAGACCCAGTACTTC
TRBV6-2/TRBV6-3	TRBJ1-1	-	17	TRBD1	CASNYRGEKHPFTEAFF	TGTGCCAGCAACTACAGGGGCGAGAAACATCCTTTCACTGAAGCTTTCTTT
TRBV7-2	TRBJ1-5	-	15	-	CASSAHRAGDQPQHF	TGTGCCAGCAGCGCCCACAGGGCGGGGGACCAGCCCCAGCATTTT
TRBV3-1	TRBJ2-1	-	11	-	CASSQELEQFF	TGTGCCAGCAGCCAAGAACTTGAGCAGTTCTTC
TRBV5-1	TRBJ2-5	few	15	-	CASSPQGGFQETQYF	TGCGCCAGCAGCCCCCAGGGAGGTTTCCAAGAGACCCAGTACTTC
TRBV10-3	TRBJ2-3	-	14	-	CASRRGDPADTQYF	TGTGCCAGCCGTCGAGGGGATCCCGCAGATACGCAGTATTTT
TRBV20-1	TRBJ2-3	few	13	-	CSARLGGTDTQYF	TGCAGTGCCAGACTCGGGGGCACAGATACGCAGTATTTT
TRBV4-3	TRBJ2-7	-	13	-	CASSHGGTYEQYF	TGCGCCAGCAGCCATGGGGGAACCTACGAGCAGTACTTC
TRBV4-3	TRBJ1-5	-	15	-	CASSGKAGSNQPQHF	TGCGCCAGCAGCGGTAAGGCGGGTAGCAATCAGCCCCAGCATTTT
TRBV24-1	TRBJ2-7	-	15	TRBD1	CATSDFGQGNNEQYF	TGTGCCACCAGTGATTTCGGACAGGGTAACAATGAGCAGTACTTC
TRBV27	TRBJ2-1	-	14	TRBD1	CASSPTDRDDEQFF	TGTGCCAGCAGTCCGACAGACAGGGATGATGAGCAGTTCTTC
TRBV10-3	TRBJ2-7	-	13	TRBD1	CAISEYRGGEQYF	TGTGCCATCAGTGAGTACAGGGGTGGCGAGCAGTACTTC
TRBV10-3	TRBJ2-7	once	15	TRBD1	CAIRKPGQGPYEQYF	TGTGCCATCAGGAAACCGGGACAGGGACCCTACGAGCAGTACTTC
TRBV5-6	TRBJ1-1	once	14	-	CASSIRRPNTEAFF	TGTGCCAGCAGCATCCGACGGCCGAACACTGAAGCTTTCTTT
TRBV28	TRBJ1-5	few	14	TRBD1	CASRGYRGNQPQHF	TGTGCCAGCAGGGGATACAGGGGAAATCAGCCCCAGCATTTT
TRBV7-3	TRBJ2-3	few	18	TRBD2	CASSLTPRSGGVTDTQYF	TGTGCCAGCAGCTTAACCCCACGTAGCGGGGGGGTGACAGATACGCAGTATTTT
TRBV5-5	TRBJ2-1	-	17	TRBD1	CASSPGWDRGGDNEQFF	TGTGCCAGCAGCCCCGGTTGGGACAGAGGGGGAGACAATGAGCAGTTCTTC
TRBV5-1	TRBJ1-2	few	13	TRBD1	CASSIGQGRGYTF	TGCGCCAGCAGCATAGGACAGGGGAGAGGCTACACCTTC
TRBV7-2	TRBJ2-7	-	15	TRBD2	CASSLYASGGSGQYF	TGTGCCAGCAGCTTATATGCTAGCGGGGGGTCGGGGCAGTACTTC
TRBV7-3	TRBJ2-5	few	15	-	CASSWGRGPQETQYF	TGTGCCAGCAGCTGGGGGCGGGGCCCCCAAGAGACCCAGTACTTC
TRBV5-6	TRBJ1-1	-	15	-	CASSLRGRGNTEAFF	TGTGCCAGCAGCTTGAGGGGCAGGGGGAACACTGAAGCTTTCTTT
TRBV4-1	TRBJ2-4	few	12	-	CASSQDLYIQYF	TGCGCCAGCAGCCAAGATCTATACATTCAGTACTTC
TRBV20-1	TRBJ1-2	-	12	TRBD1	CSAVTGNHGYTF	TGCAGTGCGGTGACAGGGAACCATGGCTACACCTTC
TRBV20-1	TRBJ2-7	-	13	TRBD1	CSAADRVLHEQYF	TGCAGTGCTGCAGACAGGGTCCTACACGAGCAGTACTTC
TRBV3-1	TRBJ2-1	-	13	-	CATSDFTGYEQFF	TGTGCCACCAGTGATTTTACGGGCTATGAGCAGTTCTTC